This record concerns one T cell receptor (beta chain) sequence. There is no known antigen for this receptor. Base qualities are not provided; no much larger clone lies one nucleotide away. The data were taken from a study of CD8 T cells in ankylosing spondylitis (TCRdb year 2017). In terms of the full investigation: The study profiled T cell receptor beta repertoires in healthy donors and ankylosing spondylitis patients to find disease-linked TCR variants. The whole study cohort included 85 to 120 healthy donors and 25 ankylosing spondylitis patients. Peripheral blood samples were taken, and synovial fluid was additionally collected from ankylosing spondylitis patients.

Sequenced on an Illumina HiSeq 2500. TCR beta libraries were prepared by quantitative 5'-RACE with molecular barcodes. In the paper's pipeline: To identify disease-linked TCR variants, a new computational method was used, one built on a probabilistic model of VDJ rearrangement. TCRdb reworked the public reads: Q25 trimming with fastp, MiXCR clone assembly, productive beta chains retained. Every CDR3 protein is listed once, alongside the most common genes and DNA of its rows. These V and J calls are TCRdb output, not the study's own analysis. For this sample there are under 130,000 distinct CDR3 sequences; about 25% appear just once. The ten most abundant clones make up 12% of the sample. In the germline V gene, CDR1 corresponds to SNHLY and CDR2 to FYNNEI. Its CDR3 holds 15 amino acids, cysteine through phenylalanine. CDR3 DNA only is kept here, 45 bases in frame from base 1. V is shortened by 6 bases, J by 0 bases, and the region joining them spans 12 bases.

Synovial fluid samples were paired with blood samples taken from the same ankylosing spondylitis patients. The paper's findings and limits, for the study overall: A TCR beta motif made up of several highly homologous amino acid variants appeared to be characteristic of blood from ankylosing spondylitis patients. Some of the motif variants had been reported before in the synovial fluid and blood of reactive arthritis patients, a finding that suggests common disease-initiation mechanisms. The disease-linked clones were reported as significantly enriched in matched synovial fluid samples from ankylosing spondylitis patients. A CD8+ phenotype was shown by the disease-linked clones, which were found at relatively low frequencies in peripheral blood.

Sequencing was performed on synovial fluid, either unsorted or a sorted T cell fraction (not recorded which). The receptor chain draws on TRBV2 and TRBJ2-1, and TRBD2 may be the D gene, going by 6 matching bases. This sequence originates from a male donor with ankylosing spondylitis. The DNA reads as follows: TGTGCCAGCAGCTCTCACGGGGGCTCCTACAATGAGCAGTTCTTC. It specifies CASSSHGGSYNEQFF.